This T cell receptor beta chain derives from a study of beta chain features in type 1 diabetes (dated by TCRdb to 2016 to 2018). At the level of the whole study: Mean age, gender distribution, total cell number and subset yield did not differ between patients and healthy donors. A total of 90 million to 140 million sorted cells were examined across all samples, and RNA yield correlated strongly with the number of cells per subset. In the study, TCRB repertoires of sorted circulating CD4+ T cell subsets from recently diagnosed type 1 diabetes patients were compared with those of matched healthy donors. Naive and central memory subsets were obtained from all 28 donors, but regulatory and stem cell-like memory subsets were isolated from only 8 patients and roughly eight healthy donors.

The germline V gene gives CDR1 as SQVTM and CDR2 as ANQGSEA. The CDR3, from cysteine to phenylalanine, totals 11 residues. The only DNA kept is the CDR3, 33 bases in frame from the first base. What the research found in general, with its limitations: Because cDNA was sequenced instead of genomic DNA, highly expressing activated cells could be over-represented, though the groups showed no difference in activation or CD3 levels. Patients with type 1 diabetes made fewer insertions and deleted more nucleotides at VDJ recombination sites, implying thymic rearrangement abnormalities. Naive, central memory and regulatory TCRB repertoires appeared to be more similar among patients than among healthy donors. Shorter templates might have been favored by PCR, but patient and control samples were amplified and corrected together, so both groups would have been affected equally by any skew. Type 1 diabetes patients showed a moderate but significant shortening of TCRB CDR3 length in all four CD4+ subsets. Because the HLA sub-analyses included only small numbers of individuals, any influence of HLA type on TCRB rearrangement was left unresolved.

About this clone: Its antigen remains undetermined. Germline is not matched at one junction end, which may reflect a read error.

Each donor gave one peripheral blood draw, approximately 0.11 L on average, collected into heparinised tubes. A BD FACSAria II and a panel including CD45RO, CCR7, CD25, CD127, CD95 and CD27 were used to sort naive, central memory, regulatory and stem cell-like memory CD4+ T cells. All sorted populations exceeded 98% purity. PBMCs were isolated right away by Lymphoprep density gradient centrifugation and were stained directly, without culture. So that batch effects would be minimized, each experiment stained and sorted samples in pairs, pairing one healthy donor with one patient. The High Capacity cDNA Reverse Transcription Kit was used to reverse transcribe all of the isolated RNA, meaning that expressed TCRB transcripts were what got sequenced. Deep immunoSEQ sequencing was performed on naive, central memory and regulatory T cell samples, with an average of roughly 3.6 million total reads per sample. Sorted cells were lysed in RLT buffer and RNA was extracted with DNase-treated RNeasy Micro or Mini kits, depending on cell number. Each cell subset was processed on its own to prevent cross-contamination, while patient and healthy donor samples were processed together. Using the immunoSEQ multiplex PCR, TCRB sequences were amplified from cDNA into 87-bp fragments spanning the CDR3 region. Amplicons were sequenced on the Illumina HiSeq platform. Per the source publication's procedure: PCR bias was computationally corrected using synthetic template baselines, reads within Hamming distance 2 were collapsed, and singletons that could not be merged were discarded. By aligning reads against IMGT, V, D and J genes, CDR3 length, and insertions or deletions at six rearrangement sites were assigned. Within each subset, clonotype counts were normalized to the number of sorted cells before true diversity and Gini coefficients were calculated with the tcR R package. The overlap coefficient, calculated on TCRB nucleotide sequences, was used to quantify repertoire sharing. Out-of-frame TCRB sequences from naive cells were analyzed to stand in for the pre-selection repertoire. Held by TCRdb, this immuneACCESS table contains in-frame sequences only and omits some clones. Under half of the omission traces to an unresolved V gene where checked; the cause of the rest is unknown. That table is the source of V, J and clone size, and D and trimming were worked out from the DNA. The sample yields around 340,000 clones; roughly a fifth were counted once. Of the sample, 0.044% falls within the top ten clones.

Sequencing was done on a sample of naive CD4+ T cells from blood. The cell subset or site label on this specimen signifies: true naive CD4+ T cells. The source of this sequence is a woman aged 18 to 35 in good health. This chain is built from TRBV29-1 and TRBJ1-2; the D gene is perhaps TRBD1, on 6 matching bases. The CDR3: CSVDLTGLTFF. The nucleotide sequence is given as TGCAGCGTAGACCTGACAGGTCTTACCTTCTTC.